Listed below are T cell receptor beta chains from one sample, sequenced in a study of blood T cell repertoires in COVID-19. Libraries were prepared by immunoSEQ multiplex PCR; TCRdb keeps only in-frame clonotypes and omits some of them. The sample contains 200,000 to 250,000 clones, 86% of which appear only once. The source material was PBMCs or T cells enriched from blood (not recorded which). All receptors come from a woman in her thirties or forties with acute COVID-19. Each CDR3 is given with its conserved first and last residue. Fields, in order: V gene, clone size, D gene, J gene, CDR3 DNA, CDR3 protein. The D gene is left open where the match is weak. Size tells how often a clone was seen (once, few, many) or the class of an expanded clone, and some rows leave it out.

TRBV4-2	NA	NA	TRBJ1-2	TGTGCCAGCAGCCAAGTGACAGACTATGGCTACACCTTC	CASSQVTDYGYTF
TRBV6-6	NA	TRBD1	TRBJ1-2	TGTGCCAGCAGTGAGATTCGGACAGGCGGTAATGGCTACACCTTC	CASSEIRTGGNGYTF
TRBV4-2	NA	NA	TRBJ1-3	TGTGCCAGCAGCCAACCAGCCAGGGCCCTAATCCCCGGAAACACCATATATTTT	CASSQPARALIPGNTIYF
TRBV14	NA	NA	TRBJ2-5	TGTGCCAGCAGCCAATGGCGGGGGCTACAAGAGACCCAGTACTTC	CASSQWRGLQETQYF
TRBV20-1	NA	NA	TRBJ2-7	TGCAGTGCAACCGGGCCGGCGGGGCAGTACTTC	CSATGPAGQYF
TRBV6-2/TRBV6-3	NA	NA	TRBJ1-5	TGTGCCAGCAGTTACGCCGGGGCCCAGCATTTT	CASSYAGAQHF
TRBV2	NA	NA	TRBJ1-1	TGTGCCAGCATGGGGGGGACGGGAGCCACTGAAGCTTTCTTT	CASMGGTGATEAFF
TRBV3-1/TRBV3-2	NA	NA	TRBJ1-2	TGTGCCAGCAGCAAAGCGGTCTCGGAGGGCTACACCTTC	CASSKAVSEGYTF
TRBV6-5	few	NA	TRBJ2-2	TGTGCCAGCATTCCGAGGAGTCTGGGCGGGGAGCTGTTTTTT	CASIPRSLGGELFF
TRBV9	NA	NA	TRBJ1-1	TGTGCCAGCAGCGTAGGCAGGAACACTGAAGCTTTCTTT	CASSVGRNTEAFF
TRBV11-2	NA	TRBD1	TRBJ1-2	TGTGCCAGCAGCTTTCGGACAGGGAATAACTATGGCTACACCTTC	CASSFRTGNNYGYTF
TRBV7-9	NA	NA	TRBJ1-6	TGTGCCAGCAGCTTAGGTGCGACTAAAGAATCACCCCTCCACTTT	CASSLGATKESPLHF